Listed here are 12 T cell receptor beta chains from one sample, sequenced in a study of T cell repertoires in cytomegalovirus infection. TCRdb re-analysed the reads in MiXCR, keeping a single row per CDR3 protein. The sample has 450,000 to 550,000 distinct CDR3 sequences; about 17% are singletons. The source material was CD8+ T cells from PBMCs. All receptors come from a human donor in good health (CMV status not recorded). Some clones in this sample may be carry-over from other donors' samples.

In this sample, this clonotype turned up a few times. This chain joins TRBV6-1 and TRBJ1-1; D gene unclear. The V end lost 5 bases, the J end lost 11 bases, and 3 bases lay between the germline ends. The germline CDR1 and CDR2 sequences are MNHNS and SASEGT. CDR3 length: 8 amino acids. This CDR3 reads CASSPAFF. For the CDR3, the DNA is TGTGCCAGCAGTCCGGCTTTCTTT.

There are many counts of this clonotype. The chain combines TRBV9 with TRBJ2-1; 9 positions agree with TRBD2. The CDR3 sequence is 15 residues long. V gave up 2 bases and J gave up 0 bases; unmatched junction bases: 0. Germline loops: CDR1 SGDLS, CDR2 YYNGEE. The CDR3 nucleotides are TGTGCCAGCAGCGTTAGCGGGAGCTCCTACAATGAGCAGTTCTTC. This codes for CASSVSGSSYNEQFF. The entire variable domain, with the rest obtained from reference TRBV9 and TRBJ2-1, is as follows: DSGVTQTPKHLITATGQRVTLRCSPRSGDLSVYWYQQSLDQGLQFLIQYYNGEERAKGNILERFSAQQFPDLHSELNLSSLELGDSALYFCASSVSGSSYNEQFFGPGTRLTVL.

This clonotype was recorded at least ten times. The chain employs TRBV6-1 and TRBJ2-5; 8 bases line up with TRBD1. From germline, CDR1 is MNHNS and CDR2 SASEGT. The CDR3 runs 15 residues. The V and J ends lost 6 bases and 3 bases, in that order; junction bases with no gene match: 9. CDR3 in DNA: TGTGCCAGCAGCGAGACAGGGGAAGGGGAAGAGACCCAGTACTTC. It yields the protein CASSETGEGEETQYF.

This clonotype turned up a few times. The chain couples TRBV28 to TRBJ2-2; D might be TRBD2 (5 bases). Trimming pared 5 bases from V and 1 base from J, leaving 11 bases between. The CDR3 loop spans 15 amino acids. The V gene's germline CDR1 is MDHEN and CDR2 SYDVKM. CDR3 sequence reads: CASSGLPLNTGELFF. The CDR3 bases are TGTGCCAGCAGTGGACTCCCCCTGAACACCGGGGAGCTGTTTTTT.

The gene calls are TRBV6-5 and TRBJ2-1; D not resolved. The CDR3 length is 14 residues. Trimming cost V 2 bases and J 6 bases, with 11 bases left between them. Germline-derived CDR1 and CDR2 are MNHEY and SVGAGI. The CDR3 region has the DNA TGTGCCAGCAGTTACCCCGAAAGGGTCAATGAGCAGTTCTTC. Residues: CASSYPERVNEQFF.

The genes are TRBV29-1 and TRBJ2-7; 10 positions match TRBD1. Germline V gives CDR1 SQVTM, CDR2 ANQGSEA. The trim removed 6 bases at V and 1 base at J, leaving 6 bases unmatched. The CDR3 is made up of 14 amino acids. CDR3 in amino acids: CSVPGQGPSYEQYF. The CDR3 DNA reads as TGCAGCGTCCCGGGACAGGGGCCATCCTACGAGCAGTACTTC.

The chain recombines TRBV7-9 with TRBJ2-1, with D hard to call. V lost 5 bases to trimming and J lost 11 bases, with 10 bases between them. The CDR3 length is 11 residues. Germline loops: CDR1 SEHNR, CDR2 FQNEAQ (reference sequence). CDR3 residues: CASSPPSQQFF. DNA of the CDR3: TGTGCCAGCAGCCCTCCGAGTCAGCAGTTCTTC.

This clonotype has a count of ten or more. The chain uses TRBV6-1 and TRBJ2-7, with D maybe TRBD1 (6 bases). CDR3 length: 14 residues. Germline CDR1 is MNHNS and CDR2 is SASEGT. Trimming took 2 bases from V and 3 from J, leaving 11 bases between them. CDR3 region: CASSELGGGYEQYF. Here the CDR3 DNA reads TGTGCCAGCAGTGAATTAGGGGGTGGCTACGAGCAGTACTTC.

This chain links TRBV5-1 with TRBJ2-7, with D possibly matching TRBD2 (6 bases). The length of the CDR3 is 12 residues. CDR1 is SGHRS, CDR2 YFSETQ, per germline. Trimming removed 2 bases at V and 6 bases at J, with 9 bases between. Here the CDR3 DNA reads TGCGCCAGCAGCTTTGGAGGGACCGAGCAGTACTTC. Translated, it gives CASSFGGTEQYF. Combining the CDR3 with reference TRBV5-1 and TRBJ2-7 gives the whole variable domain KAGVTQTPRYLIKTRGQQVTLSCSPISGHRSVSWYQQTPGQGLQFLFEYFSETQRNKGNFPGRFSGRQFSNSRSEMNVSTLELGDSALYLCASSFGGTEQYFGPGTRLTVT.

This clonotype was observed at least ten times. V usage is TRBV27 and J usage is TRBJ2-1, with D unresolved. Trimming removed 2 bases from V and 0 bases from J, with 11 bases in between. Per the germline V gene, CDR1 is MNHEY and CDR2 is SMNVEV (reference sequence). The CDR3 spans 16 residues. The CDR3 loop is CASSLTHWSSYNEQFF. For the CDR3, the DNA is TGTGCCAGCAGTTTAACCCATTGGAGCTCCTACAATGAGCAGTTCTTC.

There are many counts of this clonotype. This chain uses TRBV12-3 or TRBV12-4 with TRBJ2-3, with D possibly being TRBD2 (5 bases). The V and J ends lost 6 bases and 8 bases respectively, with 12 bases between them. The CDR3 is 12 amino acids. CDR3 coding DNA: TGTGCCAGCAGGGATTTCGCGGGTACGCAGTATTTT. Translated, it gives CASRDFAGTQYF.

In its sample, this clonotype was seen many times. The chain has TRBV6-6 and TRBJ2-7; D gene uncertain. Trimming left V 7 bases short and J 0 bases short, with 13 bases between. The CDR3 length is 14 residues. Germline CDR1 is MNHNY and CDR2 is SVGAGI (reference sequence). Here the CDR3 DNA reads TGTGCCAGCACCCCCGGGCGGAACTCCTACGAGCAGTACTTC. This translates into CASTPGRNSYEQYF.